Listed below are T cell receptor beta chains from one sample, sequenced in a study of shared clonotypes between healthy human individuals. Libraries were prepared by immunoSEQ multiplex PCR; TCRdb keeps only in-frame clonotypes and omits some of them. The top ten hold about 0.39% of the sample, which has 2 million to 2.5 million clones, 85% to 95% seen once. Sequenced: naive CD4+ T cells from PBMCs. The receptors derive from a man aged 18 to 29 in good health. Some clones in this sample may be carry-over from other donors' samples. CDR3s leave out the opening cysteine and the closing phenylalanine or tryptophan.

j_gene: TRBJ2-7
len: 12
v_gene: TRBV19
CDR3aa: PPLGGSRSYEQY

j_gene: TRBJ1-1
len: 12
v_gene: TRBV5-1
CDR3aa: ASSLGDSSREAF

j_gene: TRBJ1-1
len: 13
v_gene: TRBV4-1
CDR3aa: ASSQLMGMNTEAF

j_gene: TRBJ1-5
len: 13
v_gene: TRBV5-1
CDR3aa: ASSSGSGYNQPQH

j_gene: TRBJ2-7
len: 11
v_gene: TRBV5-5
CDR3aa: ASTTADSYEQY

j_gene: TRBJ1-4
len: 11
v_gene: TRBV5-6
CDR3aa: ASRPGNGEKLF

j_gene: TRBJ1-3
len: 12
v_gene: TRBV28
CDR3aa: ASSTTRSGNTIY

j_gene: TRBJ2-7
len: 10
v_gene: TRBV12-5
CDR3aa: ASGKGAYEQY

j_gene: TRBJ1-2
len: 11
v_gene: TRBV9
CDR3aa: ASSVGANYGYT

j_gene: TRBJ1-1
len: 13
v_gene: TRBV28
CDR3aa: ASSWGTGKNTEAF

j_gene: TRBJ1-5
len: 12
v_gene: TRBV6-5
CDR3aa: ASSFYTSNQPQH

j_gene: TRBJ2-7
len: 12
v_gene: TRBV5-1
CDR3aa: ASSFDSTSYEQY

j_gene: TRBJ2-7
len: 15
v_gene: TRBV5-1
CDR3aa: ASSLEPFIREFGEQY

j_gene: TRBJ2-7
len: 13
v_gene: TRBV2
CDR3aa: ASSGVGLASYEQY

j_gene: TRBJ2-2
len: 15
v_gene: TRBV5-1
CDR3aa: ASSLAGGLVNTGELF

j_gene: TRBJ1-2
len: 16
v_gene: TRBV4-1
CDR3aa: ASSQAINLDRGRYGYT

j_gene: TRBJ2-1
len: 12
v_gene: TRBV29-1
CDR3aa: SVEDFAGGNEQF

j_gene: TRBJ2-5
len: 11
v_gene: TRBV7-7
CDR3aa: ASSSLPSEPQY

j_gene: TRBJ2-7
len: 9
v_gene: TRBV20-1
CDR3aa: SARRRDEQY

j_gene: TRBJ1-4
len: 13
v_gene: TRBV6-6
CDR3aa: ASSYSIGTGEKLF

j_gene: TRBJ2-1
len: 9
v_gene: TRBV20-1
CDR3aa: SARVVNEQF

j_gene: TRBJ2-3
len: 16
v_gene: TRBV7-2
CDR3aa: ASSLDSAATGGTDTQY

j_gene: TRBJ2-3
len: 13
v_gene: TRBV11-2
CDR3aa: ASSLDAGSTDTQY

j_gene: TRBJ2-7
len: 14
v_gene: TRBV7-2
CDR3aa: ASSYLGAGGGDEQY

j_gene: TRBJ1-5
len: 9
v_gene: TRBV28
CDR3aa: ASTNNQPQH

j_gene: TRBJ1-1
len: 14
v_gene: TRBV4-2
CDR3aa: ASSQDRGQRNTEAF

j_gene: TRBJ2-4
len: 13
v_gene: TRBV25-1
CDR3aa: ARIGGPQAKNIQY

j_gene: TRBJ2-3
len: 15
v_gene: TRBV25-1
CDR3aa: ASSPDGMGRKPDTQY

j_gene: TRBJ1-3
len: 11
v_gene: TRBV5-4
CDR3aa: ASSLQRRNTIY

j_gene: TRBJ2-5
len: 12
v_gene: TRBV7-9
CDR3aa: ASSARLASETQY

j_gene: TRBJ1-1
len: 13
v_gene: TRBV7-9
CDR3aa: ASSLGRGANTEAF

j_gene: TRBJ2-7
len: 12
v_gene: TRBV6-5
CDR3aa: ASSFGAASYEQY

j_gene: TRBJ1-1
len: 12
v_gene: TRBV9
CDR3aa: ASSVATGDTEAF

j_gene: TRBJ2-3
len: 13
v_gene: TRBV29-1
CDR3aa: SVGGRAGGTDTQY

j_gene: TRBJ1-4
len: 10
v_gene: TRBV6-6
CDR3aa: ASSYGYEKLF

j_gene: TRBJ2-1
len: 12
v_gene: TRBV12-5
CDR3aa: ASAPGSSQAKQF

j_gene: TRBJ2-2
len: 13
v_gene: TRBV15
CDR3aa: ATSREGPNTGELF